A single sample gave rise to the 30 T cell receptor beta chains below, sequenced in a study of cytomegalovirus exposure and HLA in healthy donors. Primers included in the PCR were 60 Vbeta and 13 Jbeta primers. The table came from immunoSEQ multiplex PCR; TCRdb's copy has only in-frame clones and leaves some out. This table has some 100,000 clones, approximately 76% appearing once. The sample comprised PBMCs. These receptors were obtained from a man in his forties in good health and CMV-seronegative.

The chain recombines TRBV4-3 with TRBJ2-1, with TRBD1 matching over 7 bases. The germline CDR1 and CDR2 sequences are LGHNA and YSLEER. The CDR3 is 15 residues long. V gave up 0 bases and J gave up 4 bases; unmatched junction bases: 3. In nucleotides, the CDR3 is TGCGCCAGCAGCCAAGAGGGGACAGAATACAATGAGCAGTTCTTC. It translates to CASSQEGTEYNEQFF.

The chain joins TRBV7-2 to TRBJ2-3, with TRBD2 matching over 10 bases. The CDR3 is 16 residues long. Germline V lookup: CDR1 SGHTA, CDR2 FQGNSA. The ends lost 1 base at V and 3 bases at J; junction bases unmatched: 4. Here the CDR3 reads CASSLGSSGGTDTQYF. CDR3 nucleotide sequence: TGTGCCAGCAGCTTAGGATCTAGCGGGGGAACAGATACGCAGTATTTT.

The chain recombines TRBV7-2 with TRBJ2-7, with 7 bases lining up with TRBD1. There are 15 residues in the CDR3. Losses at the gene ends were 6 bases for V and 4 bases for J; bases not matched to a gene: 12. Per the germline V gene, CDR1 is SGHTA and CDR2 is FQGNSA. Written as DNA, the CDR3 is TGTGCCAGCAGTTCAGTAGGGGGCGCCGGGTACGAGCAGTACTTC. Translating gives CASSSVGGAGYEQYF.

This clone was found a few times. The CDR3 region has the DNA TGTGCCAGCAGCCAAACCCGGACAGCTAACTATGGCTACACCTTC. Its protein product is CASSQTRTANYGYTF. This rearrangement joins TRBV6-5 to TRBJ1-2; possibly TRBD1 for D (6 bases). The CDR3 totals 15 residues. The V gene's germline CDR1 is MNHEY and CDR2 SVGAGI. The V end lost 6 bases, the J end lost 0 bases, and 14 bases lay between the germline ends.

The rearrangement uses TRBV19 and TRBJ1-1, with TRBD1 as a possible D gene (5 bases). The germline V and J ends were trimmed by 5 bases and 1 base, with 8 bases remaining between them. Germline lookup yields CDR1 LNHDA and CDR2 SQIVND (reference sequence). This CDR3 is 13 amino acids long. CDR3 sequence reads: CASSHQGNTEAFF. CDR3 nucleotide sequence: TGTGCCAGTAGTCATCAGGGGAACACTGAAGCTTTCTTT.

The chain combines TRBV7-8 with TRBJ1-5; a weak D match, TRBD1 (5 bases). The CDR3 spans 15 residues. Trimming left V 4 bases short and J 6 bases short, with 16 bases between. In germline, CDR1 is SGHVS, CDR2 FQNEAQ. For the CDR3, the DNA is TGTGCCAGCAGCTCCACACGGGGGGTTGTTCAGCCCCAGCATTTT. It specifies CASSSTRGVVQPQHF.

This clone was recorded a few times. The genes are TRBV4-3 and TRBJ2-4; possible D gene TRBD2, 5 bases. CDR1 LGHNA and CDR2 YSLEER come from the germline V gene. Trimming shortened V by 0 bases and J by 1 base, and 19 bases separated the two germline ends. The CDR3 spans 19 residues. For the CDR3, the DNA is TGCGCCAGCAGCCAAGAGACTGGGTCTGTGTCGGGGGCCAAAAACATTCAGTACTTC. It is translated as CASSQETGSVSGAKNIQYF.

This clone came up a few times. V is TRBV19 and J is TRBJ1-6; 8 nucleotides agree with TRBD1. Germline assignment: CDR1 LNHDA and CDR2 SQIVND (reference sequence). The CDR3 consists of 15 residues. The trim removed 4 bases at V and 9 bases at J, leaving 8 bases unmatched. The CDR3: CASSTSDRVGSPLHF. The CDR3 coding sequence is TGTGCCAGTAGTACCTCGGACAGGGTCGGTTCACCCCTCCACTTT.

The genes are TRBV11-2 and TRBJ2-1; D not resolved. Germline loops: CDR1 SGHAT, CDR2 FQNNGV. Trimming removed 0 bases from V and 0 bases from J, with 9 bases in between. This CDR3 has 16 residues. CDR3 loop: CASSLDYSSSYNEQFF. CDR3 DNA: TGTGCCAGCAGCTTAGATTACTCAAGCTCCTACAATGAGCAGTTCTTC. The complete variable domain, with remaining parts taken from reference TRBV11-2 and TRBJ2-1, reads EAGVAQSPRYKIIEKRQSVAFWCNPISGHATLYWYQQILGQGPKLLIQFQNNGVVDDSQLPKDRFSAERLKGVDSTLKIQPAKLEDSAVYLCASSLDYSSSYNEQFFGPGTRLTVL.

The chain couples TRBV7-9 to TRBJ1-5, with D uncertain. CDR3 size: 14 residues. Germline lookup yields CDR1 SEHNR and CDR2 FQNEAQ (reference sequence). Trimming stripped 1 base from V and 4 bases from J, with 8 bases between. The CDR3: CASSLEAGNQPQHF. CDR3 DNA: TGTGCCAGCAGCTTAGAGGCCGGGAATCAGCCCCAGCATTTT. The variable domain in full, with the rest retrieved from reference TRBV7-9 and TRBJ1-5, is DTGVSQNPRHKITKRGQNVTFRCDPISEHNRLYWYRQTLGQGPEFLTYFQNEAQLEKSRLLSDRFSAERPKGSFSTLEIQRTEQGDSAMYLCASSLEAGNQPQHFGDGTRLSIL.

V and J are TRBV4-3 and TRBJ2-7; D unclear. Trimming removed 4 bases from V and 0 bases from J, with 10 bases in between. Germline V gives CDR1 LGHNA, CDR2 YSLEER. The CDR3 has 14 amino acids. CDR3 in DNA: TGCGCCAGCAGCCCCGGTCGGGTCTCCTACGAGCAGTACTTC. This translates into CASSPGRVSYEQYF.

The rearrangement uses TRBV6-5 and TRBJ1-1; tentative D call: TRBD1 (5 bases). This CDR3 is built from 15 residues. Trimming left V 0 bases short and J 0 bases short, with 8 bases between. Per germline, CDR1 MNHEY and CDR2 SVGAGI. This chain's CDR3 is CASSYSGGMNTEAFF. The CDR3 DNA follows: TGTGCCAGCAGTTACTCGGGGGGGATGAACACTGAAGCTTTCTTT.

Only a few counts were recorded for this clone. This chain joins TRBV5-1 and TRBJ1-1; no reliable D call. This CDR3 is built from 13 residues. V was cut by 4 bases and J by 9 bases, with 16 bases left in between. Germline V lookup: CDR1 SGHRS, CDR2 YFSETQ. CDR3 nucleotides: TGCGCCAGCAGCCCCCAAGGAGGGCGAAAAGCTTTCTTT. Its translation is CASSPQGGRKAFF.

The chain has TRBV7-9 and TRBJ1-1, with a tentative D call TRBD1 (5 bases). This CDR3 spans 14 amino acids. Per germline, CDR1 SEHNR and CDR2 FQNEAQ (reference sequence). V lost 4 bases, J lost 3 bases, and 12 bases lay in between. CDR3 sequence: CASSSWRGHTEAFF. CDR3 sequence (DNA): TGTGCCAGCAGCTCATGGAGGGGCCACACTGAAGCTTTCTTT.

As DNA, the CDR3 is TGTGCCAGCAGCTTAGTGAGAGATACGCAGTATTTT. Translating gives CASSLVRDTQYF. The rearrangement joins TRBV7-2 to TRBJ2-3; D is undetermined. The V end was cut by 1 base, the J end by 5 bases, with 4 bases between. Germline CDR1 and CDR2: SGHTA and FQGNSA. This CDR3 is 12 amino acids long.

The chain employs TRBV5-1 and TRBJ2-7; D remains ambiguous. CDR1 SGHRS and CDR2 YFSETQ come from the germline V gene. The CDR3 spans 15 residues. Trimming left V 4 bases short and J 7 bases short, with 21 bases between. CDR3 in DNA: TGCGCCAGCAGCCCGACCCCGACATCCGCCTCTGAGCAGTACTTC. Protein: CASSPTPTSASEQYF.

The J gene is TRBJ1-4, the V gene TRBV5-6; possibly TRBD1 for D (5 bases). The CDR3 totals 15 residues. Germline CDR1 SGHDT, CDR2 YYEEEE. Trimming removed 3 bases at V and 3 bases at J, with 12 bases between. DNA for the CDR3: TGTGCCAGCAGCTCGGCGGGACGGCCTAATGAAAAACTGTTTTTT. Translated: CASSSAGRPNEKLFF.

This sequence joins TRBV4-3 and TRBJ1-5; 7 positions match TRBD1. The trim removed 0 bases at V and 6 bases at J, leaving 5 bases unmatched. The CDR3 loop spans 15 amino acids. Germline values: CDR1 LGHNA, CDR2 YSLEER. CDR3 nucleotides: TGCGCCAGCAGCCAAGATCACAGGGGTGGTCAGCCCCAGCATTTT. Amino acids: CASSQDHRGGQPQHF.

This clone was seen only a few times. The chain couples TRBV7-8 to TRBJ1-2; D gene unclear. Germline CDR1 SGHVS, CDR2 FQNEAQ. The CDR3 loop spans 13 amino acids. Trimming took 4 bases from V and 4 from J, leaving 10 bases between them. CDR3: CASSSDITYGYTF. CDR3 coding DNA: TGTGCCAGCAGCTCCGACATCACCTATGGCTACACCTTC. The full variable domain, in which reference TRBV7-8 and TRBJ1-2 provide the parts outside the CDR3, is GAGVSQSPRYKVAKRGQDVALRCDPISGHVSLFWYQQALGQGPEFLTYFQNEAQLDKSGLPSDRFFAERPEGSVSTLKIQRTQQEDSAVYLCASSSDITYGYTFGSGTRLTVV.

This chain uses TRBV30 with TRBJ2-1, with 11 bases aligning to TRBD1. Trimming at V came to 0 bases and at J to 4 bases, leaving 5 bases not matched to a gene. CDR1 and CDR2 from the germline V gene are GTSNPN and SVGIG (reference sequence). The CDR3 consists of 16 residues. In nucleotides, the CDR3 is TGTGCCTGGAGTGTAGGGACAGGGGGTAGGTACAATGAGCAGTTCTTC. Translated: CAWSVGTGGRYNEQFF.

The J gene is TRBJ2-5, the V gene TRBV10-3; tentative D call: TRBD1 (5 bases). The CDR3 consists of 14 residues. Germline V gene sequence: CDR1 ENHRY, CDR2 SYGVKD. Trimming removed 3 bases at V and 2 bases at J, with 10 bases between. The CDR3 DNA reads TGTGCCATCAGTGAACGTAGACAGCAAGAGACCCAGTACTTC. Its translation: CAISERRQQETQYF.

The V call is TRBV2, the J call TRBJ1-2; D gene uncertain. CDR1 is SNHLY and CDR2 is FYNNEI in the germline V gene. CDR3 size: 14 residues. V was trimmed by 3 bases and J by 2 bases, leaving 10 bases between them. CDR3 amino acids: CASSEADKNYGYTF. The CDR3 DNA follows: TGTGCCAGCAGTGAGGCCGATAAAAACTATGGCTACACCTTC.

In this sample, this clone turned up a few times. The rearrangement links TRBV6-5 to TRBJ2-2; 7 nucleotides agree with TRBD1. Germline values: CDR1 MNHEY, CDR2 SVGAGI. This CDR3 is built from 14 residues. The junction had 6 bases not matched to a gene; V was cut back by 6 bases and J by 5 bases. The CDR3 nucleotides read TGTGCCAGCAGGACAGGGATTGGGACCGGGGAGCTGTTTTTT. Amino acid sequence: CASRTGIGTGELFF.

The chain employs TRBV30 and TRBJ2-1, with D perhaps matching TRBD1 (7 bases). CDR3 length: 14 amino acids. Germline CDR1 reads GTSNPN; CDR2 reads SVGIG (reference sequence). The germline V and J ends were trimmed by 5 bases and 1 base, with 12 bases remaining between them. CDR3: CAWGGTASYNEQFF. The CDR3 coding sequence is TGTGCCTGGGGGGGGACAGCTTCCTACAATGAGCAGTTCTTC.

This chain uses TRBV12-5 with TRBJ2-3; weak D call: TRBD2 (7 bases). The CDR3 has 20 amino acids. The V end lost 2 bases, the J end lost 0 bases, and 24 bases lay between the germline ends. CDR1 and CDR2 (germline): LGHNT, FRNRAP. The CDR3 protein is CASGLPRGGGLAVSTDTQYF. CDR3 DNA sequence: TGTGCTAGTGGTTTGCCCCGGGGAGGGGGGTTGGCAGTTAGCACAGATACGCAGTATTTT.

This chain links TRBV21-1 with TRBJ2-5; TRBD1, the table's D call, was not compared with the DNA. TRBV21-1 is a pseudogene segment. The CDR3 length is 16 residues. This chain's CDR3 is CASSKPGTGGQETQYF. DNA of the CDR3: TGTGCCAGCAGCAAACCTGGGACAGGTGGACAAGAGACCCAGTACTTC.

In nucleotides, the CDR3 is TGTGCCAGTAGTATCCGGGGGGGTAATGGGGCCAACGTCCTGACTTTC. This encodes CASSIRGGNGANVLTF. J is TRBJ2-6 and V is TRBV19, with 8 bases identical to TRBD2. The CDR3 sequence is 16 residues long. Germline CDR1 reads LNHDA; CDR2 reads SQIVND (reference sequence). V trimming: 3 bases; J trimming: 3 bases; junction bases outside the gene matches: 4. Variable domain in full (rest from reference TRBV19 and TRBJ2-6): DGGITQSPKYLFRKEGQNVTLSCEQNLNHDAMYWYRQDPGQGLRLIYYSQIVNDFQKGDIAEGYSVSREKKESFPLTVTSAQKNPTAFYLCASSIRGGNGANVLTFGAGSRLTVL.

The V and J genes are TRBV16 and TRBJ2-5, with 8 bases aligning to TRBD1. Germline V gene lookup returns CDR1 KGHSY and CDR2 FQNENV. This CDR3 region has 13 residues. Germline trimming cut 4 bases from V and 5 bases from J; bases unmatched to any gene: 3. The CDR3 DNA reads TGTGCCAGCAGCCCGGACAGGGAGGAGACCCAGTACTTC. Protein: CASSPDREETQYF.

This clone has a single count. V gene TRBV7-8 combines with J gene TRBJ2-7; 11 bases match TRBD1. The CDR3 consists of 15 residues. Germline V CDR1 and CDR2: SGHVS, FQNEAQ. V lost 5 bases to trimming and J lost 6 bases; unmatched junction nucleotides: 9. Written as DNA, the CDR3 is TGTGCCAGCAGCCTGAGGGACAGGGGGACCGGCGAGCAGTACTTC. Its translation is CASSLRDRGTGEQYF.

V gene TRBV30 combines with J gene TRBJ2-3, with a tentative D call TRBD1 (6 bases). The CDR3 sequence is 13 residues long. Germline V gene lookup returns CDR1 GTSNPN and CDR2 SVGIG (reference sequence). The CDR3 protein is CARTATSTDTQYF. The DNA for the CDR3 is TGTGCGCGGACAGCTACTAGCACAGATACGCAGTATTTT.